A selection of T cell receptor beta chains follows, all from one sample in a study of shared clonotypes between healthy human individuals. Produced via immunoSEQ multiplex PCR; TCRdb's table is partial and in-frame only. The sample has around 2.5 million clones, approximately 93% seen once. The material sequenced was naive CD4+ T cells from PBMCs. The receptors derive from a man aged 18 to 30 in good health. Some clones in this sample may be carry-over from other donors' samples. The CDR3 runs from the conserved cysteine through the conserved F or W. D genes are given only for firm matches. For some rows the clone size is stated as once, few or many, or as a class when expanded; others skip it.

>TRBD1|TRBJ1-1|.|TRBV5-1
CASSWTTTGATEAFF
TGCGCCAGCAGCTGGACCACTACAGGGGCCACTGAAGCTTTCTTT
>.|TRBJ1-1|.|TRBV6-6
CASRPSQENTEAFF
TGTGCCAGCAGACCGTCGCAGGAGAACACTGAAGCTTTCTTT
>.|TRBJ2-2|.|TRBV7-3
CASSPSVGITGELFF
TGTGCCAGCAGCCCCTCGGTGGGCATTACCGGGGAGCTGTTTTTT
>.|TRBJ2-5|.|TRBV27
CASSLRREETQYF
TGTGCCAGCAGTCTGAGGCGGGAAGAGACCCAGTACTTC
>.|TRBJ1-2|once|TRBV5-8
CASSRTAEGYTF
TGTGCCAGCAGCCGGACAGCGGAGGGCTACACCTTC
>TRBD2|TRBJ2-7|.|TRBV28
CASSRLAGGKYEQYF
TGTGCCAGCAGTCGACTAGCGGGAGGGAAGTACGAGCAGTACTTC
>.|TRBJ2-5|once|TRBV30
CAWATGTGETQYF
TGTGCCTGGGCCACTGGTACAGGGGAGACCCAGTACTTC
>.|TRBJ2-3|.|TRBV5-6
CASSHTRADTQYF
TGTGCCAGCAGCCACACGCGGGCAGATACGCAGTATTTT
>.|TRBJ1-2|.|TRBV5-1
CASSLEHASNGYTF
TGCGCCAGCAGCTTGGAACACGCAAGTAATGGCTACACCTTC
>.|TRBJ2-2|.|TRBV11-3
CASSPPRSEGGELFF
TGTGCCAGCAGCCCCCCCAGGAGTGAGGGCGGGGAGCTGTTTTTT
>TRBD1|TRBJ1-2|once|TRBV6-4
CASSADPTRGRFYGYTF
TGTGCCAGCAGTGCCGACCCCACCAGGGGGCGATTCTATGGCTACACCTTC
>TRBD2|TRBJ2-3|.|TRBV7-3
CASSLTRGADTDTQYF
TGTGCCAGCAGCTTAACGCGGGGGGCGGACACAGATACGCAGTATTTT
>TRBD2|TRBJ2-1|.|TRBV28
CASSSEAAGGREQFF
TGTGCCAGCAGTTCGGAGGCAGCGGGAGGGAGGGAGCAGTTCTTC
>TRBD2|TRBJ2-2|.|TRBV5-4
CASSVGGPVTGELFF
TGTGCCAGCAGTGTGGGAGGGCCAGTTACCGGGGAGCTGTTTTTT
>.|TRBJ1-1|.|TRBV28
CASGQGTIFTEAFF
TGTGCCAGCGGGCAGGGGACTATATTCACTGAAGCTTTCTTT
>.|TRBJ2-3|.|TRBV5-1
CATGTSPGTQYF
TGCGCCACCGGTACGTCCCCCGGGACGCAGTATTTT